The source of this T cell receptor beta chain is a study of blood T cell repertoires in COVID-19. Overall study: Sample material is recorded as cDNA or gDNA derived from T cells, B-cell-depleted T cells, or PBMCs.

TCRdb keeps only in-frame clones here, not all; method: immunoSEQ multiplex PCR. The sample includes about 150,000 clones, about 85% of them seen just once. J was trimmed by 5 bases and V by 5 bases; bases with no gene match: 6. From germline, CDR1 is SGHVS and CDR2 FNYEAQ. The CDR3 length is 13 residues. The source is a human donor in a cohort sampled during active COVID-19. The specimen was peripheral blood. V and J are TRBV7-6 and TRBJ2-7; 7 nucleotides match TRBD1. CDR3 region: CASSPGQTNEQYF. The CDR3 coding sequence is TGTGCCAGCAGCCCGGGACAGACGAACGAGCAGTACTTC.